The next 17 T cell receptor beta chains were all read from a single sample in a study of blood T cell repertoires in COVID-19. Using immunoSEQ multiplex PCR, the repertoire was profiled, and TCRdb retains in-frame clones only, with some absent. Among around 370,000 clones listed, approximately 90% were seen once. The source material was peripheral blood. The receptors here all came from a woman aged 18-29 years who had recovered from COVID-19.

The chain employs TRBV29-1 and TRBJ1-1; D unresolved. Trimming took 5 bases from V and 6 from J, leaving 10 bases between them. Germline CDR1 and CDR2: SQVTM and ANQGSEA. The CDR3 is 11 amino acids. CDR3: CSVTEKAEAFF. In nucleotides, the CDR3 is TGCAGCGTTACAGAGAAGGCTGAAGCTTTCTTT.

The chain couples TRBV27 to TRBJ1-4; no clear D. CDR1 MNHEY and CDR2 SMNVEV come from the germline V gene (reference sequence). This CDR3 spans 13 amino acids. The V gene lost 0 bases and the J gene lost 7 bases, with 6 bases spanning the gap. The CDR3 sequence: CASSLSGSEKLFF. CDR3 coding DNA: TGTGCCAGCAGTTTATCCGGGAGTGAAAAACTGTTTTTT.

The CDR3 DNA sequence: TGTGCCAGCAGTAGGCGGCAGGGGGTGGATGGCTACACCTTC. Encoded protein: CASSRRQGVDGYTF. V gene TRBV25-1 combines with J gene TRBJ1-2, with 7 bases matching TRBD1. Germline CDR1 reads MGHDK; CDR2 reads SYGVNS. CDR3 length: 14 amino acids. V dropped 5 bases and J dropped 6; count of bases not matched to a gene: 9.

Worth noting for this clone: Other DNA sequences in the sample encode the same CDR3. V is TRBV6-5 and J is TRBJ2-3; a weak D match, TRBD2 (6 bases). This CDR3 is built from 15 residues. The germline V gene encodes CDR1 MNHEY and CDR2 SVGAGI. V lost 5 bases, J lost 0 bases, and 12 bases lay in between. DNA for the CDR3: TGTGCCAGCAGTCTGGGGGGTGCTAGCACAGATACGCAGTATTTT. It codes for CASSLGGASTDTQYF.

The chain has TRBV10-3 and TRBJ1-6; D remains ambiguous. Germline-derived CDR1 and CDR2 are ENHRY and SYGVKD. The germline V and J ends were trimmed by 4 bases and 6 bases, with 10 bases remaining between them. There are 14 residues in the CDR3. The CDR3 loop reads CAISADWSNSPLHF. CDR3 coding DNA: TGTGCCATCAGTGCCGACTGGAGTAATTCACCCCTCCACTTT.

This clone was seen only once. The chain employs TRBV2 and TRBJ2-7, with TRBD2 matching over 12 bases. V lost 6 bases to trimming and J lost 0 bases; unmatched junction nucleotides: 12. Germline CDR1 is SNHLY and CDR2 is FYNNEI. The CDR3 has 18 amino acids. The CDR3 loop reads CASRELAGGPVFSYEQYV. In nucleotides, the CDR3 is TGTGCCAGCAGAGAACTAGCGGGAGGCCCCGTCTTCTCCTACGAGCAGTACGTC.

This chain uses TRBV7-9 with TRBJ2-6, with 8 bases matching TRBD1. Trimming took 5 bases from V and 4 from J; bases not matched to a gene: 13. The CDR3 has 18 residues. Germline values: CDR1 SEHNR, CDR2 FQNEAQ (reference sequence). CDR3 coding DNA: TGTGCCAGCAGCCACCGTGGTCAGGGGGCGCAAGGGGCCAACGTCCTGACTTTC. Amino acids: CASSHRGQGAQGANVLTF. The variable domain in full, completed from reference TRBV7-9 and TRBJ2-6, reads DTGVSQNPRHKITKRGQNVTFRCDPISEHNRLYWYRQTLGQGPEFLTYFQNEAQLEKSRLLSDRFSAERPKGSFSTLEIQRTEQGDSAMYLCASSHRGQGAQGANVLTFGAGSRLTVL.

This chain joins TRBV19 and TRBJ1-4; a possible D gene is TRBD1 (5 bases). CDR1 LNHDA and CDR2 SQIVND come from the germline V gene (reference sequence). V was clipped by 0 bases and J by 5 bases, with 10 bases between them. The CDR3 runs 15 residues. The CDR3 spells CASSIDRTRNEKLFF. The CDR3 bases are TGTGCCAGTAGTATAGATCGGACACGGAATGAAAAACTGTTTTTT.

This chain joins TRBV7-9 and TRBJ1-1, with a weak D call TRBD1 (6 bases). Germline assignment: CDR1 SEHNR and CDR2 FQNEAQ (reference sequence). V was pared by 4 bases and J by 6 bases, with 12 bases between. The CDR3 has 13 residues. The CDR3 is CASSWGRGAEAFF. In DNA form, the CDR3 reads TGTGCCAGCAGCTGGGGGCGAGGGGCTGAAGCTTTCTTT.

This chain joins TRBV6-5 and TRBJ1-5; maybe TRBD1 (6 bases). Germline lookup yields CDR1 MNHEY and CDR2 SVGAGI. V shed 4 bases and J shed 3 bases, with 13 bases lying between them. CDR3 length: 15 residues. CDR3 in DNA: TGTGCCAGCAGTTCCTCAGGGGAAATCAATCAGCCCCAGCATTTT. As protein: CASSSSGEINQPQHF.

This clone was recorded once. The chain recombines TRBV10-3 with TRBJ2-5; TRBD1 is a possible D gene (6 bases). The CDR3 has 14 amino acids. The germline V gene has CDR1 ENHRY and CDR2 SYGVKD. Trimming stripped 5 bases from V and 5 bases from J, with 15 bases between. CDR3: CAISPRGPRETQYF. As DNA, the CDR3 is TGTGCCATCAGTCCCAGGGGCCCCCGGGAGACCCAGTACTTC.

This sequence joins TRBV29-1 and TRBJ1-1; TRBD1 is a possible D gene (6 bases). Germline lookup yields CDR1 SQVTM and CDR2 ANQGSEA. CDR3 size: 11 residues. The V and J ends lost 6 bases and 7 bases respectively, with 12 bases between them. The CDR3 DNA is TGCAGCGTACTCGGGGACATTGAAGCTTTCTTT. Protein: CSVLGDIEAFF.

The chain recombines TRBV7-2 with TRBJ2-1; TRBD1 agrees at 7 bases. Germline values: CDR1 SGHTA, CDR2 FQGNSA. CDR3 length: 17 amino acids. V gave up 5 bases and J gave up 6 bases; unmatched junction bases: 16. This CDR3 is CASSRMVGRGLFNEQFF. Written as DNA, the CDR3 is TGTGCCAGCAGCAGGATGGTTGGCAGGGGGTTATTCAATGAGCAGTTCTTC.

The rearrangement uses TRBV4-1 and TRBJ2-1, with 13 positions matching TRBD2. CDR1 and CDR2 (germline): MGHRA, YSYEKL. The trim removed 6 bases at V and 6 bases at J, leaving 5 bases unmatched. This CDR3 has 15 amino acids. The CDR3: CASRGGLAGRNEQFF. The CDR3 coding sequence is TGCGCCAGCAGAGGGGGACTAGCGGGACGCAATGAGCAGTTCTTC.

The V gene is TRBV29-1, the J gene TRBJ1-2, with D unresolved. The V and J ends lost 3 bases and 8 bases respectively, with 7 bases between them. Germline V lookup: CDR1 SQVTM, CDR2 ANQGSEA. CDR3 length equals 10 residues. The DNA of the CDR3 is TGCAGCGTTGATCGAGGGGGCTACACCTTC. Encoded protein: CSVDRGGYTF.

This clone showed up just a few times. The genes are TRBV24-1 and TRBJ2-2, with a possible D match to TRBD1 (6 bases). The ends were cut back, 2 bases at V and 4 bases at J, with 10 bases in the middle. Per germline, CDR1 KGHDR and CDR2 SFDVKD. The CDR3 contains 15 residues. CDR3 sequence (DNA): TGTGCCACCAGTGATTCGGGACACGTCACCGGGGAGCTGTTTTTT. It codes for CATSDSGHVTGELFF.

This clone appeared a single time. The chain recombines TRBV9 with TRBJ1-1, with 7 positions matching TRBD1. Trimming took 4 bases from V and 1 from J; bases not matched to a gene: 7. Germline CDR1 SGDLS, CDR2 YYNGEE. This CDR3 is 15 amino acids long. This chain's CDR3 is CASSPWTGKNTEAFF. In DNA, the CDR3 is TGTGCCAGCAGCCCTTGGACAGGAAAGAACACTGAAGCTTTCTTT.